The next 22 T cell receptor beta chains were all read from a single sample in a study of cytomegalovirus exposure and HLA in healthy donors. With 60 Vbeta and 13 Jbeta primers, the PCR was carried out. The repertoire was sequenced with immunoSEQ multiplex PCR; TCRdb's copy has only in-frame clones and lacks some. This sample has under 200,000 clones; about 81% occur once, and the top ten carry 2.5% to 3.5%. Source material: PBMCs. These receptors were collected from a woman between 45 and 65 years old in good health and CMV-seropositive.

The chain joins TRBV18 to TRBJ2-5; 9 nucleotides agree with TRBD2. The CDR3 extends over 14 amino acids. Germline V CDR1 and CDR2: KGHSH, LQKENI. Trimming at V came to 8 bases and at J to 5 bases, leaving 9 bases not matched to a gene. The CDR3 here is CASGTSFVRETQYF. CDR3 sequence (DNA): TGTGCCAGCGGGACTAGCTTCGTTAGGGAGACCCAGTACTTC.

This chain joins TRBV6-6 and TRBJ2-7; 10 bases match TRBD1. Germline V lookup: CDR1 MNHNY, CDR2 SVGAGI (reference sequence). This CDR3 comprises 15 residues. V was clipped by 3 bases and J by 4 bases; unmatched bases: 6. This chain's CDR3 is CASSYRDRGLYEQYF. Here the CDR3 DNA reads TGTGCCAGCAGTTATAGGGACAGGGGACTATACGAGCAGTACTTC.

J is TRBJ1-1 and V is TRBV29-1; D might be TRBD1 (5 bases). The CDR3 has 12 amino acids. The V gene's germline CDR1 is SQVTM and CDR2 ANQGSEA. With 7 bases removed from V and 4 bases from J, the gap between germline ends came to 13 bases. CDR3 amino acids: CSGGLRPTEAFF. In DNA, the CDR3 is TGCAGCGGGGGACTCCGCCCCACTGAAGCTTTCTTT.

The chain couples TRBV7-9 to TRBJ2-1; TRBD2 matches 10 bases. Trimming cost V 1 base and J 9 bases; bases outside gene matches: 6. The CDR3 extends over 15 amino acids. The germline gives CDR1 SEHNR, CDR2 FQNEAQ (reference sequence). Here the CDR3 DNA reads TGTGCCAGCAGCTTAGTGGCTAGCGGGGGCCCTGAGCAGTTCTTC. Amino acids: CASSLVASGGPEQFF.

This clone was counted once. The chain uses TRBV10-3 and TRBJ1-6; a weak D match, TRBD1 (6 bases). The CDR3 covers 13 residues. Germline V gives CDR1 ENHRY, CDR2 SYGVKD. V was trimmed by 10 bases and J by 10 bases, leaving 17 bases between them. The chain's CDR3 is CATAPGHQSPLHF. As DNA, the CDR3 is TGTGCCACAGCCCCGGGACACCAATCACCCCTCCACTTT.

This clone showed up many times. Here the CDR3 reads CASSEFFQGAVTNEKLFF. For the CDR3, the DNA is TGTGCCAGCAGTGAATTTTTTCAGGGGGCGGTGACTAATGAAAAACTGTTTTTT. The V call is TRBV2, the J call TRBJ1-4; TRBD1 matches 8 bases. The germline V gene has CDR1 SNHLY and CDR2 FYNNEI. V was clipped by 2 bases and J by 2 bases; unmatched bases: 10. The CDR3 has 18 amino acids.

The V and J genes are TRBV29-1 and TRBJ2-1; D is possibly TRBD1 (5 bases). The germline gives CDR1 SQVTM, CDR2 ANQGSEA. There are 12 residues in the CDR3. V shed 2 bases and J shed 7 bases, with 9 bases lying between them. The CDR3 spells CSVEQGGNEQFF. Written as DNA, the CDR3 is TGCAGCGTTGAACAGGGTGGGAATGAGCAGTTCTTC.

This clone was picked up one time. The V and J genes are TRBV5-1 and TRBJ1-1; 9 nucleotides align to TRBD1. The V and J ends lost 4 bases and 7 bases, in that order; junction bases with no gene match: 8. The germline V gene encodes CDR1 SGHRS and CDR2 YFSETQ. There are 14 residues in the CDR3. CDR3 sequence: CASSPGTGQGEAFF. The DNA for the CDR3 is TGCGCCAGCAGCCCCGGGACAGGGCAGGGTGAAGCTTTCTTT.

The chain is built from TRBV5-1 and TRBJ2-2; D not certain. The CDR3 has 14 residues. Per germline, CDR1 SGHRS and CDR2 YFSETQ. V lost 0 bases to trimming and J lost 4 bases, with 7 bases between them. CDR3 in amino acids: CASSLGGFTGELFF. The CDR3, as DNA: TGCGCCAGCAGCTTGGGAGGTTTCACCGGGGAGCTGTTTTTT.

The genes are TRBV15 and TRBJ2-1, with D uncertain. The CDR3 consists of 13 residues. V was shortened by 4 bases and J by 8 bases, with 12 bases between the two germline ends. The germline gives CDR1 LNHNV, CDR2 YYDKDF (reference sequence). CDR3 DNA: TGTGCCACCAGCACCGAAGTCGACTATGAGCAGTTCTTC. Amino acid sequence: CATSTEVDYEQFF.

This clone showed up just a few times. The rearrangement links TRBV5-1 to TRBJ1-1; TRBD1 matches at 7 bases. The CDR3 covers 14 residues. In germline, CDR1 is SGHRS, CDR2 YFSETQ. The V segment lost 2 bases and the J segment 7 bases; nucleotides outside the gene matches: 8. The CDR3 loop is CASSFQGVVDEAFF. CDR3 coding DNA: TGCGCCAGCAGCTTCCAGGGGGTAGTCGATGAAGCTTTCTTT.

The J gene is TRBJ1-1, the V gene TRBV6-1, with 9 bases that match TRBD1. CDR3 length equals 13 residues. CDR1 MNHNS and CDR2 SASEGT come from the germline V gene. V lost 7 bases to trimming and J lost 7 bases; unmatched junction nucleotides: 7. The CDR3 DNA follows: TGTGCCAGCACCACAGGGGGCCTCGGTGAAGCTTTCTTT. Its translation: CASTTGGLGEAFF.

This clone was recorded many times. The chain joins TRBV5-6 to TRBJ2-7; possibly TRBD1 for D (5 bases). The CDR3 is made up of 14 amino acids. The germline CDR1 and CDR2 sequences are SGHDT and YYEEEE. V lost 0 bases and J 0 bases, leaving 7 bases between the germline ends. The CDR3 is CASSLEGISYEQYF. In nucleotides, the CDR3 is TGTGCCAGCAGCTTGGAGGGGATCTCCTACGAGCAGTACTTC. The whole variable domain, filled in from reference TRBV5-6 and TRBJ2-7, reads DAGVTQSPTHLIKTRGQQVTLRCSPKSGHDTVSWYQQALGQGPQFIFQYYEEEERQRGNFPDRFSGHQFPNYSSELNVNALLLGDSALYLCASSLEGISYEQYFGPGTRLTVT.

The CDR3 protein is CASKTSGGYEQYF. The CDR3 DNA reads TGCGCCAGCAAGACTAGCGGGGGGTACGAGCAGTACTTC. The chain recombines TRBV10-2 with TRBJ2-7; 13 nucleotides agree with TRBD2. Germline V lookup: CDR1 WSHSY, CDR2 SAAADI. The CDR3 loop spans 13 amino acids. V lost 7 bases to trimming and J lost 4 bases; unmatched junction nucleotides: 1.

This clone was recorded only once. J is TRBJ1-3 and V is TRBV6-5, with D possibly TRBD1 on 5 matching bases. The CDR3 is 15 residues long. V gave up 3 bases and J gave up 2 bases, with 11 bases separating them. Germline CDR1 reads MNHEY; CDR2 reads SVGAGI. CDR3 coding DNA: TGTGCCAGCAGTTATGGGGGGGTCGCTGGAAACACCATATATTTT. Residues: CASSYGGVAGNTIYF.

Worth noting for this clone: This sample also contains other DNA sequences that code for the same CDR3. The chain carries TRBV7-9 and TRBJ2-1; TRBD2 matches 12 bases. Germline assignment: CDR1 SEHNR and CDR2 FQNEAQ (reference sequence). With 4 bases clipped from V and 7 bases from J, the junction kept 14 bases outside the gene matches. This CDR3 comprises 18 residues. Here the CDR3 reads CASSSPRRLAGARNEQFF. The CDR3 nucleotides read TGTGCCAGCAGCTCCCCCCGTAGACTAGCGGGGGCGCGAAATGAGCAGTTCTTC.

A few counts support this clone. This chain uses TRBV27 with TRBJ2-5; 9 bases match TRBD2. Germline CDR1 is MNHEY and CDR2 is SMNVEV (reference sequence). The CDR3 consists of 14 residues. V shed 6 bases and J 5 bases; nucleotides not matched to a gene: 7. Here the CDR3 DNA reads TGTGCCAGCAGCCCGGGACTAGCTAGTGAGACCCAGTACTTC. Translating gives CASSPGLASETQYF.

The chain joins TRBV6-5 to TRBJ1-1; 9 bases line up with TRBD1. Germline loops: CDR1 MNHEY, CDR2 SVGAGI. V lost 6 bases and J lost 4; bases outside the gene matches: 9. The CDR3 contains 15 residues. This CDR3 is CASRQTRQGGTEAFF. DNA of the CDR3: TGTGCCAGCAGACAGACAAGACAGGGGGGCACTGAAGCTTTCTTT.

A single count supports this clone. The chain uses TRBV11-2 and TRBJ2-2; the D gene is possibly TRBD1 (6 bases). In germline, CDR1 is SGHAT, CDR2 FQNNGV. The CDR3 has 16 residues. V lost 5 bases, J lost 5 bases, and 18 bases lay in between. Here the CDR3 DNA reads TGTGCCAGCAGCCCCTCGATGGGGGCGCGTACCGGGGAGCTGTTTTTT. Translating gives CASSPSMGARTGELFF.

The chain links TRBV18 to TRBJ2-7; TRBD1 agrees at 7 bases. Germline V gene sequence: CDR1 KGHSH, CDR2 LQKENI. The junction had 6 bases not matched to a gene; V was cut back by 3 bases and J by 1 base. The CDR3 sequence is 15 residues long. In DNA, the CDR3 is TGTGCCAGCTCACCGGACAGGAAAAGTTCCTACGAGCAGTACTTC. Encoded protein: CASSPDRKSSYEQYF.

The CDR3 bases are TGTGCCAGCTCACCATCACTAGCGGCGAACACCGGGGAGCTGTTTTTT. Its translation is CASSPSLAANTGELFF. This chain joins TRBV18 and TRBJ2-2; 8 bases are shared with TRBD2. Germline V lookup: CDR1 KGHSH, CDR2 LQKENI. The CDR3 contains 16 residues. The V and J ends lost 2 bases and 0 bases, in that order; junction bases with no gene match: 2.

This clone occurred a few times. V gene TRBV7-9 combines with J gene TRBJ1-2; D unclear. Trimming stripped 1 base from V and 8 bases from J, with 11 bases between. CDR1 and CDR2 (germline): SEHNR, FQNEAQ (reference sequence). The CDR3 sequence is 13 residues long. In nucleotides, the CDR3 is TGTGCCAGCAGCTTAGAGGGTCCGGGGGGCTACACCTTC. It translates to CASSLEGPGGYTF. The full variable domain, rest sourced from reference TRBV7-9 and TRBJ1-2, is DTGVSQNPRHKITKRGQNVTFRCDPISEHNRLYWYRQTLGQGPEFLTYFQNEAQLEKSRLLSDRFSAERPKGSFSTLEIQRTEQGDSAMYLCASSLEGPGGYTFGSGTRLTVV.